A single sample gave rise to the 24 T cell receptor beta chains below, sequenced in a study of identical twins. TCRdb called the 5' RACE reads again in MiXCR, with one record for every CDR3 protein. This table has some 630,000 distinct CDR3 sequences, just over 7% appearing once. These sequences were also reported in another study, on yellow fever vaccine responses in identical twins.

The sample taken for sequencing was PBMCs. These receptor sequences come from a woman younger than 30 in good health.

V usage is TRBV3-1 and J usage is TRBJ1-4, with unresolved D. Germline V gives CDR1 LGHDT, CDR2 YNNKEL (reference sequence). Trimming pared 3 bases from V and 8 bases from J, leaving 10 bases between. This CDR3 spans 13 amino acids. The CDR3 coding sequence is TGTGCCAGCAGCCATATGTCCGAGGAAAAACTGTTTTTT. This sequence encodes CASSHMSEEKLFF.

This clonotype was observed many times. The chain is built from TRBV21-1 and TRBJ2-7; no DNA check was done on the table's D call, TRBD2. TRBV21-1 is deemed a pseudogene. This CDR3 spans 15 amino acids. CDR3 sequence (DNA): TGTGCCAGCAGCAAGGGAGGCGGGTCCTCCTACGAGCAGTACGTC. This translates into CASSKGGGSSYEQYV.

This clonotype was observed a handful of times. CDR3 nucleotides: TGTGCCATCAGTGAGGGGCGGGTCTCCTACAATGAGCAGTTCTTC. Amino acids: CAISEGRVSYNEQFF. The chain combines TRBV10-3 with TRBJ2-1, with a tentative D call TRBD2 (5 bases). V lost 2 bases and J 0 bases, leaving 8 bases between the germline ends. CDR3 length equals 15 residues. CDR1 and CDR2 (germline): ENHRY, SYGVKD.

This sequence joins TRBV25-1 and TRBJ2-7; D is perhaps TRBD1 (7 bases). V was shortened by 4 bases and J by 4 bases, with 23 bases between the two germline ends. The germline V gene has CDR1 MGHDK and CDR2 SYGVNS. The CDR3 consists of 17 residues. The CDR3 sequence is CASSASPTGDSRYEQYF. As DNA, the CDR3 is TGTGCCAGCAGTGCCTCACCTACAGGGGACTCCAGGTACGAGCAGTACTTC.

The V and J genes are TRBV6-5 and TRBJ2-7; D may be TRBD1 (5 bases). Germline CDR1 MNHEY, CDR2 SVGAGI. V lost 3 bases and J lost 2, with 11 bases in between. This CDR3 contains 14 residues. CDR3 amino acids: CASSYLGRAYEQYV. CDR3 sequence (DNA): TGTGCCAGCAGTTATCTCGGCAGGGCCTACGAGCAGTACGTC.

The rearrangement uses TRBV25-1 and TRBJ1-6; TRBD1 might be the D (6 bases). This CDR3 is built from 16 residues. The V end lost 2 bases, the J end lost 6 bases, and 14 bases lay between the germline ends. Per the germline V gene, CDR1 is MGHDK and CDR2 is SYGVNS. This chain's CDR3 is CASSEITGTSNSPLHF. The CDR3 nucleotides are TGTGCCAGCAGTGAAATTACCGGGACATCTAATTCACCCCTCCACTTT.

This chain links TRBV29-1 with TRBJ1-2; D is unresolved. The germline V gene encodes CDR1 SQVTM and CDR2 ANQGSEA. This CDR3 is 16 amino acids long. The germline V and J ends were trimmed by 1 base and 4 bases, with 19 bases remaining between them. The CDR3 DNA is TGCAGCGTTGAAGTTGGGGTTGGCGACCTCGGCTATGGCTACACCTTC. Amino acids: CSVEVGVGDLGYGYTF. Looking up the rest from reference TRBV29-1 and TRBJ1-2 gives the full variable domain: SAVISQKPSRDICQRGTSLTIQCQVDSQVTMMFWYRQQPGQSLTLIATANQGSEATYESGFVIDKFPISRPNLTFSTLTVSNMSPEDSSIYLCSVEVGVGDLGYGYTFGSGTRLTVV.

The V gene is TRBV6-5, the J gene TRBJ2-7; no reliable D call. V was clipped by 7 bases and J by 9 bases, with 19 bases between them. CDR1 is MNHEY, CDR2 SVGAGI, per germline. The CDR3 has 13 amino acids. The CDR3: CASTDLNLGRQYV. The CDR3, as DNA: TGTGCCAGCACCGACTTAAATCTAGGAAGGCAGTACGTC.

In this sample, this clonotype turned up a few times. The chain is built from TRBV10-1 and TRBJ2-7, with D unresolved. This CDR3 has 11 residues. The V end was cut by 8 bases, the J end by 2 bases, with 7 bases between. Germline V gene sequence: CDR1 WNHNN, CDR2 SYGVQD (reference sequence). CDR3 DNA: TGCGCCAGCGAGAACCCCTACGAGCAGTACTTC. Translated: CASENPYEQYF.

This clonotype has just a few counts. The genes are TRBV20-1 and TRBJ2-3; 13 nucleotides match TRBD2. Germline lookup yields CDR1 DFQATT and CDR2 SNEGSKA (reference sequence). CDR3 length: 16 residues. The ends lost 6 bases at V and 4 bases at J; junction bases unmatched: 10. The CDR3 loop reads CSARLAGGLSADTQYF. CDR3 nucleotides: TGCAGTGCGAGACTAGCGGGGGGTCTCTCGGCAGATACGCAGTATTTT.

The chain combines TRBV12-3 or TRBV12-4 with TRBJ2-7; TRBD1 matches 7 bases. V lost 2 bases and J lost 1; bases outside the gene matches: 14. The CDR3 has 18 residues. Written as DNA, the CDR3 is TGTGCCAGCAGTTTAAGGGGGCCGGGGTACTTTCCGTCCTACGAGCAGTACTTC. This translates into CASSLRGPGYFPSYEQYF.

CDR3 sequence reads: CASSQVGTGPRYEQYF. CDR3 bases: TGTGCCAGCAGCCAAGTCGGAACAGGCCCTCGGTACGAGCAGTACTTC. The J gene is TRBJ2-7, the V gene TRBV3-1; maybe TRBD1 (5 bases). The CDR3 has 16 amino acids. Trimming took 1 base from V and 4 from J, leaving 17 bases between them. Germline CDR1 is LGHDT and CDR2 is YNNKEL (reference sequence).

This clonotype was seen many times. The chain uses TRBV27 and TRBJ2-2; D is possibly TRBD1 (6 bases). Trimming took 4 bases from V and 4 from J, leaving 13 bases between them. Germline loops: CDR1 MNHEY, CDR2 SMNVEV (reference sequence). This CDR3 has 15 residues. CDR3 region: CASSSTGTGTGELFF. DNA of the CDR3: TGTGCCAGCAGTTCGACAGGAACTGGCACCGGGGAGCTGTTTTTT.

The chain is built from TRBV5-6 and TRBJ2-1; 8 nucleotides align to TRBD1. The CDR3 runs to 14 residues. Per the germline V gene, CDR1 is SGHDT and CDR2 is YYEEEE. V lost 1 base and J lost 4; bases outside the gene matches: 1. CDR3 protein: CASSLYRGYNEQFF. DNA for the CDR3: TGTGCCAGCAGCTTGTACAGGGGGTACAATGAGCAGTTCTTC.

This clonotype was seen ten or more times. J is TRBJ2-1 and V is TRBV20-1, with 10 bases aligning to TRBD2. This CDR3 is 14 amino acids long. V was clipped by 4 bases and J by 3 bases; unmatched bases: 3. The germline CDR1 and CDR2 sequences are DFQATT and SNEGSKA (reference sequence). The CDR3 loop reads CSAKGLAIYNEQFF. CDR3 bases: TGCAGTGCTAAGGGACTAGCGATCTACAATGAGCAGTTCTTC.

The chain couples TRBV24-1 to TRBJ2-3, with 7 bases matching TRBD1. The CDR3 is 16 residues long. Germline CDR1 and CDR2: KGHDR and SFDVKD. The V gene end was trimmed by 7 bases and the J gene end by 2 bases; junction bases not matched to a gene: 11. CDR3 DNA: TGTGCCACCAGCCAGGGGGACCTAGGGGCCACAGATACGCAGTATTTT. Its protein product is CATSQGDLGATDTQYF.

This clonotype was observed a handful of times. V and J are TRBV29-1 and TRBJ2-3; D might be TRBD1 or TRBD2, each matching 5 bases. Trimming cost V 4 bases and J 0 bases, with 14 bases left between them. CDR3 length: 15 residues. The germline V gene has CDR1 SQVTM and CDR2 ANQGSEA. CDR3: CSVGSSGTSTDTQYF. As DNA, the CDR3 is TGCAGCGTTGGGTCGTCGGGGACGAGCACAGATACGCAGTATTTT.

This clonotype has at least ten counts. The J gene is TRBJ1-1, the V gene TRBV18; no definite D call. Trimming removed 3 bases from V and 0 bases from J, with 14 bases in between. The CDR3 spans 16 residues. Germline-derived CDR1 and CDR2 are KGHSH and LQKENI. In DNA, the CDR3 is TGTGCCAGCTCACCCGCCGCGCAGGCGATGAACACTGAAGCTTTCTTT. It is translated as CASSPAAQAMNTEAFF.

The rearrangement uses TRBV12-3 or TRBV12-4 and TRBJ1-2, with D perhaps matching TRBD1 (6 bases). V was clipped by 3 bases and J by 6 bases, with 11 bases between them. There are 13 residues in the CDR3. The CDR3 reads CASSFGGADGYTF. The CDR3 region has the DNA TGTGCCAGCAGTTTCGGGGGGGCAGATGGCTACACCTTC.

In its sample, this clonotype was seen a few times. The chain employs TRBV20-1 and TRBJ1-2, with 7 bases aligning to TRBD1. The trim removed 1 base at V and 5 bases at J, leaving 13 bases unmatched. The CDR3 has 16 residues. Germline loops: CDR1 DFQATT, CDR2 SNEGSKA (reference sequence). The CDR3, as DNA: TGCAGTGCTAGAGGACAAAGAACAGGGGTAAAATATGGCTACACCTTC. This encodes CSARGQRTGVKYGYTF.

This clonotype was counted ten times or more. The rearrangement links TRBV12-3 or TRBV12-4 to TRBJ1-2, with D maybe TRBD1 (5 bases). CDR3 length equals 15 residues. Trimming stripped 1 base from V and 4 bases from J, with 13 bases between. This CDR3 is CASSLDRWIFYGYTF. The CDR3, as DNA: TGTGCCAGCAGTTTAGACAGGTGGATATTCTATGGCTACACCTTC.

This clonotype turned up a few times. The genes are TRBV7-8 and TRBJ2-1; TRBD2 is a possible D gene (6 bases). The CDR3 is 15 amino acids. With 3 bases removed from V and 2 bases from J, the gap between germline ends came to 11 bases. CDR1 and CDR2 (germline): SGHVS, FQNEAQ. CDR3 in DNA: TGTGCCAGCAGCTTGTCGGGAGCGGCCTACAATGAGCAGTTCTTC. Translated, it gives CASSLSGAAYNEQFF.

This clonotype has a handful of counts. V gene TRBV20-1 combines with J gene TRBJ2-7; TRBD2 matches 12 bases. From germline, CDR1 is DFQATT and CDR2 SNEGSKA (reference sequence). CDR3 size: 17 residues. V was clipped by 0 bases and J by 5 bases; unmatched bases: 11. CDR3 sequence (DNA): TGCAGTGCTAGAGAAACGACTAGCGGGAGAAAACACCACGAGCAGTACTTC. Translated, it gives CSARETTSGRKHHEQYF.

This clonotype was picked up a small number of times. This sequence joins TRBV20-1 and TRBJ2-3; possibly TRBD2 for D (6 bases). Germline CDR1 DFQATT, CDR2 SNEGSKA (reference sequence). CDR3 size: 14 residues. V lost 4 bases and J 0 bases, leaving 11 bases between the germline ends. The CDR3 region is CSATRGRSTDTQYF. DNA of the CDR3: TGCAGTGCTACTCGGGGGAGAAGCACAGATACGCAGTATTTT.